Sequencing of this T cell receptor beta chain was carried out in a study of prognosis after radiotherapy for stage I lung cancer. The wider study: The roughly 12 male and 6 or 7 female patients were aged 53 to 84, median around 78 years. Study-level results: There was no determination made of whether the expanded TCR clones were tumor-specific. In patients with versus without metastases, TRBV and TRBJ gene usage reportedly differed. When patients developed distant metastases, their Shannon entropy after stereotactic body radiation therapy was lower.

The germline V gene encodes CDR1 MNHEY and CDR2 SVGEGT. This CDR3 region has 18 residues. The V end was cut by 2 bases, the J end by 5 bases, with 19 bases between. Of note for this clonotype: The antigen remains unidentified.

Researchers used two-round multiplex PCR to amplify TCR beta CDR3 starting from genomic DNA. Amplification during the initial PCR round employed primers specific to each TRBV and TRBJ gene. TCRdb redid the calling of the multiplex PCR reads with MiXCR, one entry per CDR3 protein. The sample shows about 36,000 distinct CDR3 sequences, nearly 35% of them seen only once. Sequencing used PBMCs, obtained before or after stereotactic body radiation therapy (not recorded which). This receptor was identified in a donor aged 50 or older with non-small cell lung cancer. This chain links TRBV6-2 or TRBV6-3 with TRBJ2-6, with D perhaps matching TRBD1 (5 bases). The CDR3 protein is CASSYITGFSSWANVLTF. CDR3 coding DNA: TGTGCCAGCAGTTACATCACAGGTTTTTCTTCTTGGGCCAACGTCCTGACTTTC.